This is a list of T cell receptor beta chains from one sample in a study of cytomegalovirus exposure and HLA in healthy donors. Produced via immunoSEQ multiplex PCR; TCRdb's table is partial and in-frame only. There are 160,000 or so clones in the sample; 70% to 80% occur only once, and about 1.6% lies in the top ten. Sequencing was done on a sample of PBMCs. The source is a man aged 40-49 years in good health and CMV-seronegative. Each CDR3 is given with its conserved first and last residue. A D gene is named only where the DNA matches it firmly. The size field is filled for only some rows; it gives once, few, many or a size class.

TRBJ1-1 | NA | 14 | NA | TRBV9 | TGTGCCAGCAGCACTCAGGGAGGTTTGGCTGAAGCTTTCTTT | CASSTQGGLAEAFF
TRBJ2-5 | TRBD1 | 15 | few | TRBV15 | TGTGCCACCAGCAGGGTTGGACAGGGGCAAGAGACCCAGTACTTC | CATSRVGQGQETQYF
TRBJ1-3 | NA | 14 | once | TRBV7-6 | TGTGCCAGCAGCCACGGACAGACTGGAAACACCATATATTTT | CASSHGQTGNTIYF
TRBJ2-3 | NA | 13 | NA | TRBV7-2 | TGTGCCAGCAGCTTACTTGTAACAGATACGCAGTATTTT | CASSLLVTDTQYF
TRBJ2-7 | NA | 14 | NA | TRBV5-1 | TGCGCCAGCAGCTTGGACTACCATTCCTACGAGCAGTACTTC | CASSLDYHSYEQYF
TRBJ1-3 | NA | 13 | few | TRBV28 | TGTGCCAGCAAGGTCCCGGGAGGAAACACCATATATTTT | CASKVPGGNTIYF
TRBJ1-1 | NA | 14 | NA | TRBV5-1 | TGCGCCAGCAGCTTCGGGCAGGACAAAGATGAAGCTTTCTTT | CASSFGQDKDEAFF
TRBJ1-6 | NA | 16 | NA | TRBV6-1 | TGTGCCAGCAGTGAAGCGGACAGAAACTATAATTCACCCCTCCACTTT | CASSEADRNYNSPLHF
TRBJ1-1 | TRBD1 | 15 | NA | TRBV27 | TGTGCCAGCAGTTCACCCGGGACAGGGTCAAGTGAAGCTTTCTTT | CASSSPGTGSSEAFF
TRBJ2-5 | TRBD2 | 17 | NA | TRBV5-4 | TGTGCCAGCAGCTTGGGTAAGGGCCTAGCGGACCAAGAGACCCAGTACTTC | CASSLGKGLADQETQYF
TRBJ2-1 | TRBD2 | 16 | few | TRBV7-8 | TGTGCCAGCAGCTTAAGAGCGGGAGAAGCCTACAATGAGCAGTTCTTC | CASSLRAGEAYNEQFF
TRBJ2-1 | NA | 12 | NA | TRBV30 | TGTGCCTGGAACCTCCTAGCTAGTGAGCAGTTCTTC | CAWNLLASEQFF
TRBJ2-2 | NA | 16 | few | TRBV4-1 | TGCGCCAGCAGCCAAAAGGGATTCGGAGGGACCGGGGAGCTGTTTTTT | CASSQKGFGGTGELFF
TRBJ2-3 | NA | 15 | NA | TRBV27 | TGTGCCAGCAGACTACAGGGGACTAGCACAGATACGCAGTATTTT | CASRLQGTSTDTQYF
TRBJ1-2 | TRBD1 | 14 | NA | TRBV28 | TGTGCCAGCAAACCGGGACAGGGCAACTATGGCTACACCTTC | CASKPGQGNYGYTF
TRBJ1-1 | NA | 14 | once | TRBV6-5 | TGTGCCAGCACTAAGGTCGGGATGCGGACTGAAGCTTTCTTT | CASTKVGMRTEAFF